This T cell receptor beta chain was captured by sequencing in a study of blood T cells in healthy people across ages. The V end lost 4 bases, the J end lost 5 bases, and 18 bases lay between the germline ends. Germline CDR1 reads SNHLY; CDR2 reads FYNNEI. This CDR3 region has 16 residues. For the second PCR, which ran for about 6 to 11 cycles, a sample-barcoded 5' primer and a J-beta primer mix were used. TCRdb fed the 5' RACE reads into MiXCR, producing one record per CDR3 protein. The sample lists around 650,000 distinct CDR3 sequences; around 41% were seen once. The source material was blood. This clonotype was sampled from a man older than 75 in good health. The chain recombines TRBV2 with TRBJ2-1; D is perhaps TRBD1 or TRBD2 (5 bases each). CDR3 bases: TGTGCCAGCAGTGGGAAGTCTAGTGGGGGTCACAATGAGCAGTTCTTC. Translating gives CASSGKSSGGHNEQFF.